This T cell receptor beta chain was captured by sequencing in a study of glioma-infiltrating T cells after dendritic cell vaccination. Study as a whole: Monocyte-derived dendritic cells, cultured approximately 7 days with IL-4 and GM-CSF, were pulsed with autologous tumor lysate.

V was shortened by 7 bases and J by 0 bases, with 14 bases between the two germline ends. This CDR3 comprises 15 residues. Germline lookup yields CDR1 SGDLS and CDR2 YYNGEE. Up to about 2 ug genomic DNA was used for TCRB CDR3 amplification. Here immunoSEQ multiplex PCR was the method, and the copy in TCRdb shows in-frame clones only, minus some. The sample carries tens of thousands of clones, around 84% recorded once. This clonotype was obtained from a human donor with glioblastoma. The chain joins TRBV9 to TRBJ1-5, with D possibly being TRBD1 (5 bases). The sample in question was blood, obtained before dendritic cell vaccination. The CDR3 sequence: CASGKGEGSNQPQHF. The CDR3 DNA follows: TGTGCCAGCGGTAAAGGGGAAGGTAGCAATCAGCCCCAGCATTTT. The whole variable domain, remainder taken from reference TRBV9 and TRBJ1-5, is DSGVTQTPKHLITATGQRVTLRCSPRSGDLSVYWYQQSLDQGLQFLIQYYNGEERAKGNILERFSAQQFPDLHSELNLSSLELGDSALYFCASGKGEGSNQPQHFGDGTRLSIL.